One sample yielded the 22 T cell receptor beta chains listed below, sequenced in a study of blood T cell repertoires in COVID-19. The assay was immunoSEQ multiplex PCR, and TCRdb's table has in-frame clones only and misses some. The table records about 350,000 clones, about nine tenths of them present only once. The sequencing sample was made of PBMCs or T cells enriched from blood (not recorded which). These receptor sequences come from a woman in her thirties who had been exposed to COVID-19.

V gene TRBV19 combines with J gene TRBJ1-5; 9 bases are shared with TRBD1. V dropped 6 bases and J dropped 4; count of bases not matched to a gene: 4. Germline values: CDR1 LNHDA, CDR2 SQIVND (reference sequence). The CDR3 consists of 14 residues. The CDR3 protein is CASSLGQGNQPQHF. The CDR3 DNA follows: TGTGCCAGTAGCCTCGGACAGGGGAATCAGCCCCAGCATTTT.

This clone was seen a few times. The V call is TRBV28, the J call TRBJ1-2; 8 bases are a match to TRBD1. The CDR3 covers 13 residues. Trimming took 7 bases from V and 8 from J; bases not matched to a gene: 9. The germline CDR1 and CDR2 sequences are MDHEN and SYDVKM. This chain's CDR3 is CASTYTGGGGYTF. CDR3 DNA: TGTGCCAGCACGTACACAGGGGGAGGCGGCTACACCTTC.

The chain employs TRBV19 and TRBJ1-1, with a tentative D call TRBD1 (5 bases). V was pared by 6 bases and J by 4 bases, with 9 bases between. The CDR3 spans 12 residues. The germline gives CDR1 LNHDA, CDR2 SQIVND (reference sequence). CDR3 sequence: CASRPDTTEAFF. In nucleotides, the CDR3 is TGTGCCAGTAGGCCGGACACCACTGAAGCTTTCTTT.

This chain uses TRBV25-1 with TRBJ1-5; D unresolved. CDR3 length: 13 residues. Trimming stripped 8 bases from V and 0 bases from J, with 8 bases between. Germline V CDR1 and CDR2: MGHDK, SYGVNS. The CDR3 protein is CASRGYSNQPQHF. CDR3 in DNA: TGTGCCAGCCGGGGTTATAGCAATCAGCCCCAGCATTTT. Full variable domain (remainder filled in from reference TRBV25-1 and TRBJ1-5): EADIYQTPRYLVIGTGKKITLECSQTMGHDKMYWYQQDPGMELHLIHYSYGVNSTEKGDLSSESTVSRIRTEHFPLTLESARPSHTSQYLCASRGYSNQPQHFGDGTRLSIL.

The genes are TRBV28 and TRBJ1-2; the D gene is possibly TRBD1 (5 bases). The germline V gene has CDR1 MDHEN and CDR2 SYDVKM. The CDR3 extends over 13 amino acids. V lost 3 bases and J lost 4, with 9 bases in between. The CDR3 DNA sequence: TGTGCCAGCAGTTTGGGCAGGGTCTATGGCTACACCTTC. It encodes CASSLGRVYGYTF.

The chain carries TRBV10-3 and TRBJ1-2; D gene uncertain. V shed 8 bases and J shed 3 bases, with 13 bases lying between them. The germline V gene has CDR1 ENHRY and CDR2 SYGVKD. The CDR3 has 13 residues. The CDR3 loop is CAIPSRSDYGYTF. CDR3 nucleotide sequence: TGTGCCATCCCGTCCCGGTCGGACTATGGCTACACCTTC.

The chain carries TRBV6-1 and TRBJ2-1; D may be TRBD2 (6 bases). With 4 bases removed from V and 0 bases from J, the gap between germline ends came to 13 bases. Germline V gene sequence: CDR1 MNHNS, CDR2 SASEGT. The CDR3 extends over 16 amino acids. CDR3 loop: CASSVRDSSSYNEQFF. Here the CDR3 DNA reads TGTGCCAGCAGTGTCCGGGACTCGAGCTCCTACAATGAGCAGTTCTTC.

Of note for this clone: Other DNA sequences in this specimen translate into the identical CDR3. This chain joins TRBV5-1 and TRBJ2-3; possible D gene TRBD1, 5 bases. V was cut by 0 bases and J by 2 bases, with 10 bases left in between. Germline CDR1 SGHRS, CDR2 YFSETQ. The CDR3 spans 15 residues. CDR3 DNA sequence: TGCGCCAGCAGCTTGGTGGCAGGGTACACAGATACGCAGTATTTT. The encoded protein is CASSLVAGYTDTQYF.

This rearrangement joins TRBV6-5 to TRBJ2-7; 8 bases align to TRBD2. Per germline, CDR1 MNHEY and CDR2 SVGAGI. The CDR3 contains 13 residues. The J segment lost 3 bases and the V segment lost 9 bases, leaving 7 bases of the junction unmatched. The CDR3 sequence is CARPTGGCYEQYF. CDR3 nucleotides: TGTGCCAGACCCACGGGGGGGTGCTACGAGCAGTACTTC.

This rearrangement joins TRBV9 to TRBJ2-5; 12 bases map to TRBD2. The CDR3 length is 18 residues. The J segment lost 0 bases and the V segment lost 0 bases, leaving 6 bases of the junction unmatched. Looked up from germline, CDR1 is SGDLS and CDR2 is YYNGEE. In DNA, the CDR3 is TGTGCCAGCAGCGTAGCTACAGGGACTAGCGGGTACCAAGAGACCCAGTACTTC. It codes for CASSVATGTSGYQETQYF.

The genes are TRBV28 and TRBJ2-6, with D possibly matching TRBD1 (6 bases). The CDR3 consists of 16 residues. Germline V lookup: CDR1 MDHEN, CDR2 SYDVKM. The V end was cut by 5 bases, the J end by 0 bases, with 11 bases between. The CDR3 sequence is CASSTWTVSGANVLTF. CDR3 in DNA: TGTGCCAGCAGTACGTGGACAGTCTCTGGGGCCAACGTCCTGACTTTC.

The rearrangement links TRBV5-1 to TRBJ2-3, with 9 bases aligning to TRBD2. In germline, CDR1 is SGHRS, CDR2 YFSETQ. The CDR3 is made up of 14 amino acids. V lost 6 bases and J lost 2; bases outside the gene matches: 4. The CDR3 sequence: CASTIAGVTDTQYF. CDR3 in DNA: TGCGCCAGCACCATAGCGGGGGTCACAGATACGCAGTATTTT.

The chain employs TRBV9 and TRBJ2-7; 7 bases are a match to TRBD2. The germline V gene has CDR1 SGDLS and CDR2 YYNGEE. V shed 3 bases and J 2 bases; nucleotides not matched to a gene: 5. The CDR3 sequence is 14 residues long. DNA for the CDR3: TGTGCCAGCAGCGAAGCGGGACCAACCTACGAGCAGTACTTC. Amino acids: CASSEAGPTYEQYF. The full variable domain, its missing parts supplied by reference TRBV9 and TRBJ2-7, is DSGVTQTPKHLITATGQRVTLRCSPRSGDLSVYWYQQSLDQGLQFLIQYYNGEERAKGNILERFSAQQFPDLHSELNLSSLELGDSALYFCASSEAGPTYEQYFGPGTRLTVT.

The rearrangement uses TRBV24-1 and TRBJ1-5; 7 bases fit TRBD1. The CDR3 totals 14 residues. The V segment lost 7 bases and the J segment 9 bases; nucleotides outside the gene matches: 11. Germline loops: CDR1 KGHDR, CDR2 SFDVKD. The CDR3: CATSDGQDGRPQHF. CDR3 sequence (DNA): TGTGCCACCAGCGATGGACAGGACGGTCGGCCCCAGCATTTT.

The chain recombines TRBV5-1 with TRBJ2-3; D is possibly TRBD1 (5 bases). The CDR3 totals 13 residues. The germline V and J ends were trimmed by 7 bases and 2 bases, with 11 bases remaining between them. Looked up from germline, CDR1 is SGHRS and CDR2 is YFSETQ. Here the CDR3 reads CASRWGHTDTQYF. The CDR3, as DNA: TGCGCCAGCCGCTGGGGCCACACAGATACGCAGTATTTT.

This clone was found a few times. The chain links TRBV28 to TRBJ2-7; 11 bases are a match to TRBD1. Trimming cost V 7 bases and J 4 bases; bases outside gene matches: 12. Per the germline V gene, CDR1 is MDHEN and CDR2 is SYDVKM. This CDR3 spans 16 amino acids. The CDR3 DNA reads TGTGCCAGCATGGTCACCGGGACAGGGGGTTCTTACGAGCAGTACTTC. Amino acids: CASMVTGTGGSYEQYF.

The rearrangement joins TRBV10-3 to TRBJ2-1, with 13 nucleotides matching TRBD2. This CDR3 region has 15 residues. Germline trimming cut 6 bases from V and 8 bases from J; bases unmatched to any gene: 7. Germline assignment: CDR1 ENHRY and CDR2 SYGVKD. The CDR3 sequence: CAIRVSTSGRYEQFF. The CDR3 DNA sequence: TGTGCCATCAGAGTTTCGACTAGCGGGAGGTATGAGCAGTTCTTC.

This rearrangement joins TRBV6-2 or TRBV6-3 to TRBJ2-7; D is ambiguous. Germline V gene lookup returns CDR1 MNHEY and CDR2 SVGEGT. This CDR3 contains 11 residues. The ends were cut back, 5 bases at V and 4 bases at J, with 6 bases in the middle. CDR3 coding DNA: TGTGCCAGCAGTCAACTATACGAGCAGTACTTC. The encoded protein is CASSQLYEQYF.

CDR3 region: CSVAGQGAGELFF. The CDR3 region has the DNA TGCAGCGTTGCGGGACAGGGTGCCGGGGAGCTGTTTTTT. The chain employs TRBV29-1 and TRBJ2-2, with 9 bases aligning to TRBD1. The CDR3 has 13 residues. Looked up from germline, CDR1 is SQVTM and CDR2 is ANQGSEA. J was trimmed by 6 bases and V by 4 bases; bases with no gene match: 3.

The chain couples TRBV27 to TRBJ2-7; 7 bases are a match to TRBD2. Germline V gives CDR1 MNHEY, CDR2 SMNVEV (reference sequence). There are 14 residues in the CDR3. The J segment lost 3 bases and the V segment lost 8 bases, leaving 10 bases of the junction unmatched. CDR3 loop: CASGGGGTSYEQYF. The CDR3 nucleotides are TGTGCCAGCGGGGGGGGAGGGACGAGCTACGAGCAGTACTTC.

This CDR3 reads CASILGVGTGTHQPQHF. CDR3 DNA: TGTGCCAGCATCCTGGGAGTAGGTACAGGGACCCATCAGCCCCAGCATTTT. The chain joins TRBV28 to TRBJ1-5; a weak D match, TRBD1 (6 bases). Trimming removed 7 bases at V and 5 bases at J, with 24 bases between. The CDR3 extends over 17 amino acids. CDR1 MDHEN and CDR2 SYDVKM come from the germline V gene.

This rearrangement joins TRBV11-2 to TRBJ1-3; D is unresolved. The germline V gene has CDR1 SGHAT and CDR2 FQNNGV. Trimming took 3 bases from V and 0 from J, leaving 12 bases between them. The CDR3 runs 16 residues. This CDR3 is CASSFYRGPSGNTIYF. The CDR3 bases are TGTGCCAGCAGCTTTTACAGAGGGCCCTCTGGAAACACCATATATTTT.